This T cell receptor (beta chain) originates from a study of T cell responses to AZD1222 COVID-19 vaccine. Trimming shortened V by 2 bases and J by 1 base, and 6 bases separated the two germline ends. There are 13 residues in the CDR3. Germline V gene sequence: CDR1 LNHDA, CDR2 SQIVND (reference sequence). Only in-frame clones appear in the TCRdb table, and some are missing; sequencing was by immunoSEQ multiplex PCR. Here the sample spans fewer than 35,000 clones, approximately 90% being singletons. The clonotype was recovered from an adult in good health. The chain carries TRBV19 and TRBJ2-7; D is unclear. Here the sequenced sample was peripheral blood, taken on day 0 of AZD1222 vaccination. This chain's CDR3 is CASSIIGSYEQYF. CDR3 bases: TGTGCCAGTAGTATAATCGGTTCCTACGAGCAGTACTTC.